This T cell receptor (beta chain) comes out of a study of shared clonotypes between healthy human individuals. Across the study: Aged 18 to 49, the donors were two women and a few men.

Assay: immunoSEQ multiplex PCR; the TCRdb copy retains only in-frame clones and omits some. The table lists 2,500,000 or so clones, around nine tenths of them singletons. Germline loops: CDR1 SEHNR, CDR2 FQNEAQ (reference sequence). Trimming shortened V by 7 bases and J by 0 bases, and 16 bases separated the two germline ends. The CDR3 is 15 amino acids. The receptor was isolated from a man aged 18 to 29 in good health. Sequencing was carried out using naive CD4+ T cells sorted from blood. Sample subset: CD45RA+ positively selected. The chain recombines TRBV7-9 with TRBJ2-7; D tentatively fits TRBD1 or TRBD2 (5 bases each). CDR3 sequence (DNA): TGTGCCAGCACCGGGTCGGGGCCCGGCTCCTACGAGCAGTACTTC. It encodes CASTGSGPGSYEQYF.